Listed below are T cell receptor beta chains from one sample, sequenced in a study of blood T cell repertoires in COVID-19. Libraries were prepared by immunoSEQ multiplex PCR; TCRdb keeps only in-frame clonotypes and omits some of them. This table has fewer than 500,000 clones, around 89% appearing once. Sequencing was performed on peripheral blood. These receptors originate from a woman aged 25 to 39 with acute or convalescent COVID-19. Both conserved end residues are part of each CDR3. A D gene is named only where the DNA matches it firmly. The size of a clone is reported for some rows only, either as once, few or many, or as a class for expanded clones.

>NA|TRBJ2-1|TRBD2|TRBV7-2
CASSLAGGTNEQFF
TGTGCCAGCAGCTTGGCGGGGGGGACCAATGAGCAGTTCTTC
>NA|TRBJ2-4|NA|TRBV4-1
CASSQGETLAKNIQYF
TGCGCCAGCAGCCAAGGGGAGACACTAGCCAAAAACATTCAGTACTTC
>NA|TRBJ2-5|NA|TRBV18
CASSPLAPETQYF
TGTGCCAGCTCACCACTAGCGCCGGAGACCCAGTACTTC
>NA|TRBJ2-5|TRBD2|TRBV7-9
CASSPGTKGTQYF
TGTGCCAGCAGCCCCGGGACTAAAGGGACCCAGTACTTC
>NA|TRBJ2-2|NA|TRBV2
CASRGQNTGELFF
TGTGCCAGCAGAGGACAGAACACCGGGGAGCTGTTTTTT
>NA|TRBJ2-5|NA|TRBV1
CTSSQERTGGQTQYF
TGCACCAGCAGCCAAGAACGAACAGGGGGGCAGACCCAGTACTTC
>NA|TRBJ1-6|NA|TRBV7-9
CASSSGRGINSPLHF
TGTGCCAGCAGTTCCGGCAGGGGAATTAATTCACCCCTCCACTTT
>NA|TRBJ2-7|NA|TRBV15
CASGTRGTYEQYF
TGTGCCTCCGGGACAAGGGGGACCTACGAGCAGTACTTC
>NA|TRBJ2-5|NA|TRBV2
CASSESGKQETQYF
TGTGCCAGCAGTGAGTCAGGGAAGCAAGAGACCCAGTACTTC
>NA|TRBJ1-3|NA|TRBV5-6
CASSWGGPGNTIYF
TGTGCCAGCAGTTGGGGGGGCCCGGGGAACACCATATATTTT
>NA|TRBJ2-7|NA|TRBV11-3
CASSPSPQGYEQYF
TGTGCCAGCAGCCCGTCACCCCAGGGCTACGAGCAGTACTTC
>once|TRBJ1-5|TRBD1|TRBV5-5
CASSPGGYGNQPQHF
TGTGCCAGCAGCCCAGGGGGTTATGGTAATCAGCCCCAGCATTTT
>NA|TRBJ1-1|NA|TRBV19
CASSKGHFNTEAFF
TGTGCCAGTAGTAAGGGACATTTTAACACTGAAGCTTTCTTT
>once|TRBJ1-5|NA|TRBV27
CASSDRGLSNQPQHF
TGTGCCAGCAGCGATCGCGGCTTGAGCAATCAGCCCCAGCATTTT
>NA|TRBJ2-5|NA|TRBV18
CASSPGDVGETQYF
TGTGCCAGCTCACCTGGAGATGTTGGAGAGACCCAGTACTTC
>NA|TRBJ1-5|TRBD1|TRBV27
CASSLGQYNQPQHF
TGTGCCAGCAGTTTGGGACAGTACAATCAGCCCCAGCATTTT
>once|TRBJ1-3|TRBD1|TRBV5-4
CASSAGGLAGNTIYF
TGTGCCAGCAGTGCAGGGGGCCTCGCTGGAAACACCATATATTTT
>NA|TRBJ1-1|NA|TRBV29-1
CSVDKGLFTEAFF
TGCAGCGTTGATAAGGGGTTGTTCACTGAAGCTTTCTTT
>NA|TRBJ2-7|NA|TRBV12-3/TRBV12-4
CASRGTQGYEQYF
TGTGCCAGCAGGGGGACTCAAGGCTACGAGCAGTACTTC
>NA|TRBJ1-2|NA|TRBV19
CASSYRLYGYTF
TGTGCCAGTAGTTACCGACTCTATGGCTACACCTTC
>NA|TRBJ1-1|TRBD1|TRBV19
CASSIRDRVNTEAFF
TGTGCCAGTAGTATTAGGGACAGGGTGAACACTGAAGCTTTCTTT
>NA|TRBJ2-4|NA|TRBV21-1
CASSSGGRQACPLGNIQYF
TGTGCCAGCAGCTCGGGGGGGAGACAGGCCTGTCCTTTAGGGAACATTCAGTACTTC
>NA|TRBJ2-4|TRBD1|TRBV6-5
CASRPGTGTDIQYF
TGTGCCAGCAGACCAGGGACAGGGACAGACATTCAGTACTTC
>NA|TRBJ2-1|NA|TRBV19
CATMIPGNEQFF
TGTGCCACAATGATACCGGGGAATGAGCAGTTCTTC
>NA|TRBJ2-3|NA|TRBV4-2
CASSQADSRSTSTDTQYF
TGTGCCAGCAGCCAAGCGGATAGCAGATCTACTAGCACAGATACGCAGTATTTT
>NA|TRBJ2-3|TRBD2|TRBV7-9
CASSLSGGSGDTQYF
TGTGCCAGCAGCCTTAGCGGGGGGTCAGGAGATACGCAGTATTTT
>NA|TRBJ1-5|TRBD1|TRBV2
CASSRDRDIYSNQPQHF
TGTGCCAGCAGTCGCGACAGGGACATCTATAGCAATCAGCCCCAGCATTTT
>NA|TRBJ1-5|TRBD1|TRBV6-1
CASSERAGGGNQPQHF
TGTGCCAGCAGTGAAAGAGCAGGGGGCGGTAATCAGCCCCAGCATTTT
>NA|TRBJ1-1|NA|TRBV11-2
CASSFNEGKNTEAFF
TGTGCCAGCAGCTTTAATGAGGGCAAGAACACTGAAGCTTTCTTT
>NA|TRBJ2-7|NA|TRBV28
CASNSRAYEQYF
TGTGCCAGCAATTCTCGGGCCTACGAGCAGTACTTC
>NA|TRBJ2-3|NA|TRBV19
CASRDGRGASTDTQYF
TGTGCCAGTAGGGACGGACGGGGGGCCTCCACAGATACGCAGTATTTT
>NA|TRBJ1-6|NA|TRBV2
CASSTELRETSPLHF
TGTGCCAGCAGTACTGAGCTCCGGGAGACTTCACCCCTCCACTTT
>NA|TRBJ2-7|NA|TRBV14
CASSQEGWTVYEQYF
TGTGCCAGCAGCCAAGAGGGGTGGACAGTCTACGAGCAGTACTTC
>NA|TRBJ1-3|TRBD1|TRBV28
CASRLDRVGNTIYF
TGTGCCAGCAGGTTGGACAGGGTTGGAAACACCATATATTTT
>NA|TRBJ2-5|NA|TRBV30
CAWSAGFRGQETQYF
TGTGCCTGGAGTGCGGGATTTCGAGGCCAAGAGACCCAGTACTTC
>NA|TRBJ2-3|NA|TRBV14
CASSPTGTKRADTQYF
TGTGCCAGCAGCCCAACCGGGACAAAAAGGGCAGATACGCAGTATTTT
>many|TRBJ2-5|NA|TRBV7-9
CASSFGQGWETQYF
TGTGCCAGCAGCTTTGGGCAGGGATGGGAGACCCAGTACTTC
>NA|TRBJ2-5|TRBD1|TRBV5-1
CASSFSSGTGAQGQETQYF
TGCGCCAGCAGCTTCTCCTCCGGGACAGGGGCGCAGGGCCAAGAGACCCAGTACTTC
>NA|TRBJ2-3|NA|TRBV10-3
CAIKERDTDTQYF
TGTGCCATCAAGGAGCGAGACACAGATACGCAGTATTTT
>NA|TRBJ2-7|TRBD2|TRBV28
CASSLRRQLGGYEQYF
TGTGCCAGCAGTTTACGAAGACAGCTCGGGGGGTACGAGCAGTACTTC
>NA|TRBJ1-5|TRBD1|TRBV28
CASTRTGGNQPQHF
TGTGCCAGCACCAGGACAGGGGGGAATCAGCCCCAGCATTTT
>NA|TRBJ2-7|TRBD2|TRBV18
CASSPPAGGQRRTSYEQYF
TGTGCCAGCTCACCACCGGCGGGGGGGCAACGAAGGACCTCCTACGAGCAGTACTTC